Presented here are 12 T cell receptor beta chains from one specimen sequenced in a study of blood T cell repertoires in COVID-19. Libraries were prepared by immunoSEQ multiplex PCR; TCRdb keeps only in-frame clonotypes and omits some of them. Among 230,000 or so clones listed, approximately 85% were seen once. The sequenced material came from PBMCs or T cells enriched from blood (not recorded which). The origin of the receptors is a woman between 45 and 60 years old who had been exposed to COVID-19.

This clone was found once. The rearrangement links TRBV4-1 to TRBJ1-5, with no clear D. This CDR3 comprises 15 residues. The ends were cut back, 0 bases at V and 5 bases at J, with 11 bases in the middle. Germline V gene data show CDR1 as MGHRA and CDR2 as YSYEKL. The chain's CDR3 is CASSQDTRSDQPQHF. The CDR3 nucleotides are TGCGCCAGCAGCCAAGATACGAGGTCTGATCAGCCCCAGCATTTT.

V usage is TRBV2 and J usage is TRBJ2-5, with 8 bases matching TRBD2. CDR1 SNHLY and CDR2 FYNNEI come from the germline V gene. The CDR3 sequence is 14 residues long. Unmatched junction bases numbered 9, after V lost 7 bases and J lost 5 bases. The CDR3 sequence is CASMSIAGRETQYF. CDR3 nucleotides: TGTGCCAGCATGTCCATAGCGGGGCGGGAGACCCAGTACTTC. Full variable domain (outside the CDR3, taken from reference TRBV2 and TRBJ2-5): EPEVTQTPSHQVTQMGQEVILRCVPISNHLYFYWYRQILGQKVEFLVSFYNNEISEKSEIFDDQFSVERPDGSNFTLKIRSTKLEDSAMYFCASMSIAGRETQYFGPGTRLLVL.

V usage is TRBV3-1 (or the pseudogene TRBV3-2) and J usage is TRBJ2-7; D gene unclear. V was trimmed by 4 bases and J by 0 bases, leaving 4 bases between them. Germline assignment: CDR1 LGHDT and CDR2 YNNKEL (reference sequence). The CDR3 runs to 12 residues. CDR3 DNA: TGTGCCAGCAGCCCCAACTCCTACGAGCAGTACTTC. Residues: CASSPNSYEQYF.

This clone was found a few times. This rearrangement joins TRBV5-6 to TRBJ2-1, with 7 bases aligning to TRBD1. J lost 0 bases, V lost 4 bases, and 7 bases had no gene match. There are 16 residues in the CDR3. CDR1 SGHDT and CDR2 YYEEEE come from the germline V gene. CDR3 DNA sequence: TGTGCCAGCAGCGGGGGACAGCTCAGCTCCTACAATGAGCAGTTCTTC. Translated: CASSGGQLSSYNEQFF.

This rearrangement joins TRBV29-1 to TRBJ2-2, with D perhaps TRBD1 (5 bases). V lost 8 bases, J lost 0 bases, and 10 bases lay in between. This CDR3 comprises 13 residues. CDR1 and CDR2 from the germline V gene are SQVTM and ANQGSEA. In DNA form, the CDR3 reads TGCAGCTTAAGACAGCCGAACACCGGGGAGCTGTTTTTT. Encoded protein: CSLRQPNTGELFF.

This clone was counted between two and nine times. The V and J genes are TRBV7-2 and TRBJ2-5; the match to TRBD2 covers 7 bases. The CDR3 runs 15 residues. V shed 5 bases and J 2 bases; nucleotides not matched to a gene: 8. Germline assignment: CDR1 SGHTA and CDR2 FQGNSA. In DNA form, the CDR3 reads TGTGCCAGCAGCCCTCACGCCGGGAGGCAAGAGACCCAGTACTTC. It is translated as CASSPHAGRQETQYF.

This chain links TRBV29-1 with TRBJ1-2; D remains ambiguous. The germline V gene has CDR1 SQVTM and CDR2 ANQGSEA. CDR3 length equals 13 residues. The germline V and J ends were trimmed by 0 bases and 4 bases, with 9 bases remaining between them. CDR3 nucleotide sequence: TGCAGCGTTGAAGAGGGAAGCGGCTATGGCTACACCTTC. Its translation is CSVEEGSGYGYTF.

V and J are TRBV5-1 and TRBJ2-1; TRBD2 matches 13 bases. Germline V CDR1 and CDR2: SGHRS, YFSETQ. Trimming removed 4 bases from V and 4 bases from J; junction bases left unmatched: 5. This CDR3 spans 16 amino acids. The CDR3 nucleotides read TGCGCCAGCAGCCGGACTAGCGGGGGCTATTACAATGAGCAGTTCTTC. Translation gives CASSRTSGGYYNEQFF.

The J gene is TRBJ1-1, the V gene TRBV7-2; D call uncertain. CDR3 length equals 14 residues. Looked up from germline, CDR1 is SGHTA and CDR2 is FQGNSA. V was clipped by 5 bases and J by 1 base, with 11 bases between them. This chain's CDR3 is CASSQLGGNTEAFF. In DNA form, the CDR3 reads TGTGCCAGCAGCCAACTTGGTGGGAACACTGAAGCTTTCTTT.

This rearrangement joins TRBV27 to TRBJ2-3; 7 bases are a match to TRBD2. In germline, CDR1 is MNHEY, CDR2 SMNVEV (reference sequence). The CDR3 is 14 amino acids. With 6 bases clipped from V and 6 bases from J, the junction kept 9 bases outside the gene matches. For the CDR3, the DNA is TGTGCCAGCAGGCTGGGGGGGAGGGTGGATACGCAGTATTTT. Protein: CASRLGGRVDTQYF.

The V and J genes are TRBV7-6 and TRBJ2-5, with D possibly TRBD1 on 6 matching bases. This CDR3 is built from 13 residues. Trimming removed 5 bases from V and 5 bases from J, with 12 bases in between. Per the germline V gene, CDR1 is SGHVS and CDR2 is FNYEAQ. CDR3 nucleotide sequence: TGTGCCAGCAGCGCCTCAGGGGTTGAGACCCAGTACTTC. Translation: CASSASGVETQYF.

This clone is a singleton in its sample. This chain uses TRBV10-3 with TRBJ1-1; D is unresolved. V lost 3 bases to trimming and J lost 0 bases, with 14 bases between them. Germline CDR1 ENHRY, CDR2 SYGVKD. The length of the CDR3 is 16 residues. The CDR3 sequence is CAISDQEGYMNTEAFF. Here the CDR3 DNA reads TGTGCCATCAGTGATCAGGAGGGCTATATGAACACTGAAGCTTTCTTT.